This entry is about one T cell receptor beta chain. What it binds is unknown. The sample comes from a study of T cells after yellow fever vaccination. On the study more broadly: SMART-Seq v4 Ultra Low Input served to prepare low-cell-number fractions. Study-wide points: A small proportion of clonotypes was detected in both the CD4 and CD8 compartments. Most primary-vaccination clones recurred post-booster (roughly 96% CD4, over 70% CD8).

Per germline, CDR1 KGHSH and CDR2 LQKENI. CDR3 length equals 16 residues. V lost 1 base and J lost 2, with 14 bases in between. TCRdb recomputed calls from the 5' RACE reads with MiXCR, one row per CDR3 protein. Here the sample spans around 340,000 distinct CDR3 sequences, roughly 9.4% being singletons. The chain uses TRBV18 and TRBJ1-2; unclear D gene. The input for sequencing was PBMCs, taken on the day of the first yellow fever vaccination. This receptor was obtained from a man younger than 30 who received the YFV17D yellow fever vaccine. The CDR3 nucleotides are TGTGCCAGCTCACCACGTAACGGGCCGCGAAACTATGGCTACACCTTC. As protein: CASSPRNGPRNYGYTF.